This passage covers 31 T cell receptor beta chains from one sample sequenced in a study of shared clonotypes between healthy human individuals. The method was immunoSEQ multiplex PCR; TCRdb's version includes in-frame clones alone and lacks a portion of them. The top ten hold around 0.057% of the sample, which has some 550,000 clones, less than 98% seen once. Sequenced sample: naive CD4+ T cells sorted from blood. Subset reported: CD45RA+ positively selected. The receptors here all came from a woman aged 25 to 39 in good health.

In its sample, this clone was seen a few times. V usage is TRBV7-6 and J usage is TRBJ1-1; D remains ambiguous. This CDR3 contains 14 residues. V was clipped by 5 bases and J by 4 bases, with 14 bases between them. Germline V CDR1 and CDR2: SGHVS, FNYEAQ. CDR3 nucleotide sequence: TGTGCCAGCAGCGCGGTAATTTCGCGCACTGAAGCTTTCTTT. Amino acid sequence: CASSAVISRTEAFF.

The chain uses TRBV18 and TRBJ1-1; perhaps TRBD1 as D (5 bases). Trimming took off 4 bases at V and 1 base at J, with 13 bases between the two ends. The germline V gene has CDR1 KGHSH and CDR2 LQKENI. The CDR3 spans 15 residues. The CDR3: CASSQGGTPNTEAFF. DNA of the CDR3: TGTGCCAGCTCACAGGGAGGGACGCCGAACACTGAAGCTTTCTTT.

The chain has TRBV18 and TRBJ2-3; TRBD2 is a possible D gene (6 bases). The length of the CDR3 is 19 residues. Germline V gene lookup returns CDR1 KGHSH and CDR2 LQKENI. Between the trimmed V and J ends, which lost 2 bases and 4 bases, there was a span of 25 bases. CDR3 region: CASSPSGSGTNLFPDTQYF. The CDR3 DNA is TGTGCCAGCTCACCATCCGGGAGTGGGACCAATCTTTTCCCAGATACGCAGTATTTT.

The CDR3 spells CASSSHRATYTF. CDR3 nucleotide sequence: TGTGCCAGCAGTTCACACAGGGCGACTTACACCTTC. This chain connects TRBV28 to TRBJ1-2; a weak D match, TRBD1 (6 bases). V lost 4 bases and J lost 11, with 14 bases in between. CDR3 length equals 12 residues. CDR1 is MDHEN and CDR2 is SYDVKM in the germline V gene.

The CDR3 region is CASSSSGVSETQYF. The CDR3 DNA sequence: TGTGCCAGCAGTTCCTCAGGGGTTTCGGAGACCCAGTACTTC. This chain links TRBV28 with TRBJ2-5, with TRBD1 as a possible D gene (6 bases). CDR3 size: 14 residues. Germline V gene sequence: CDR1 MDHEN, CDR2 SYDVKM. The V end was cut by 4 bases, the J end by 5 bases, with 14 bases between.

The genes are TRBV27 and TRBJ1-2, with TRBD1 matching over 9 bases. The CDR3 extends over 17 amino acids. Germline-derived CDR1 and CDR2 are MNHEY and SMNVEV (reference sequence). V lost 3 bases and J lost 1; bases outside the gene matches: 9. CDR3 residues: CASSFVTGGRGNYGYTF. As DNA, the CDR3 is TGTGCCAGCAGTTTCGTGACAGGGGGACGGGGTAACTATGGCTACACCTTC.

The chain joins TRBV5-1 to TRBJ2-2; 9 bases agree with TRBD1. This CDR3 has 16 amino acids. V dropped 1 base and J dropped 2; count of bases not matched to a gene: 3. Germline V gene lookup returns CDR1 SGHRS and CDR2 YFSETQ. CDR3 in amino acids: CASSLLGQGNTGELFF. CDR3 nucleotides: TGCGCCAGCAGCTTGTTGGGACAGGGTAACACCGGGGAGCTGTTTTTT.

Comments on this clone: The sample contains more than one DNA sequence encoding this CDR3. The chain employs TRBV18 and TRBJ2-2; D gene unclear. The V and J ends lost 6 bases and 2 bases respectively, with 4 bases between them. The CDR3 spans 12 residues. Germline CDR1 reads KGHSH; CDR2 reads LQKENI. The CDR3 DNA sequence: TGTGCCAGCTCGCCTAACACCGGGGAGCTGTTTTTT. Its translation is CASSPNTGELFF.

This chain connects TRBV11-2 to TRBJ2-7; 15 bases line up with TRBD2. Germline loops: CDR1 SGHAT, CDR2 FQNNGV. Trimming cost V 7 bases and J 4 bases; bases outside gene matches: 14. The CDR3 extends over 18 amino acids. This CDR3 reads CASTPAGWGTSGRYEQYF. The CDR3 nucleotides are TGTGCCAGCACCCCGGCAGGGTGGGGGACTAGCGGGAGGTACGAGCAGTACTTC.

The CDR3 DNA reads TGTGCCAGCAGCCCCGGACCAGATGTGGAGTTCTTC. It yields the protein CASSPGPDVEFF. The rearrangement joins TRBV27 to TRBJ2-1; unclear D gene. V lost 6 bases to trimming and J lost 14 bases, with 17 bases between them. CDR3 length: 12 residues. Germline V gives CDR1 MNHEY, CDR2 SMNVEV (reference sequence).

The rearrangement joins TRBV2 to TRBJ1-6; the D is unclear. Trimming removed 4 bases from V and 7 bases from J, with 8 bases in between. CDR3 length: 13 residues. Germline CDR1 reads SNHLY; CDR2 reads FYNNEI. The CDR3 bases are TGTGCCAGCAGTGTATCGGAAAATTCACCCCTCCACTTT. Protein sequence: CASSVSENSPLHF.

V gene TRBV9 combines with J gene TRBJ2-7; D is ambiguous. CDR1 SGDLS and CDR2 YYNGEE come from the germline V gene. This CDR3 comprises 12 residues. Trimming removed 4 bases from V and 6 bases from J, with 11 bases in between. The CDR3 loop is CASSRGDLEQYF. CDR3 bases: TGTGCCAGCAGCCGAGGAGACCTCGAGCAGTACTTC. Looking up the rest from reference TRBV9 and TRBJ2-7 gives the full variable domain: DSGVTQTPKHLITATGQRVTLRCSPRSGDLSVYWYQQSLDQGLQFLIQYYNGEERAKGNILERFSAQQFPDLHSELNLSSLELGDSALYFCASSRGDLEQYFGPGTRLTVT.

The V and J genes are TRBV9 and TRBJ2-5; no clear D gene. CDR3 length: 15 amino acids. From germline, CDR1 is SGDLS and CDR2 YYNGEE. Trimming took off 0 bases at V and 5 bases at J, with 14 bases between the two ends. The CDR3 DNA sequence: TGTGCCAGCAGCGTAGGTCGGGTACCCCGGGAGACCCAGTACTTC. It translates to CASSVGRVPRETQYF.

The chain links TRBV5-1 to TRBJ1-3; TRBD1 aligns across 7 bases. V lost 7 bases to trimming and J lost 2 bases; unmatched junction nucleotides: 9. Per the germline V gene, CDR1 is SGHRS and CDR2 is YFSETQ. The CDR3 covers 15 residues. For the CDR3, the DNA is TGCGCCAGCTGTAGATCCGGGACAGCTGGAAACACCATATATTTT. Its protein product is CASCRSGTAGNTIYF. The entire variable domain, with the rest obtained from reference TRBV5-1 and TRBJ1-3, is as follows: KAGVTQTPRYLIKTRGQQVTLSCSPISGHRSVSWYQQTPGQGLQFLFEYFSETQRNKGNFPGRFSGRQFSNSRSEMNVSTLELGDSALYLCASCRSGTAGNTIYFGEGSWLTVV.

The CDR3 is CASSLISGSREQYF. The CDR3 bases are TGCGCCAGCAGCTTGATTAGCGGGAGCCGCGAGCAGTACTTC. The gene calls are TRBV5-1 and TRBJ2-7, with TRBD2 matching 9 bases. Germline CDR1 SGHRS, CDR2 YFSETQ. The trim removed 1 base at V and 6 bases at J, leaving 5 bases unmatched. The CDR3 runs 14 residues.

The chain combines TRBV5-6 with TRBJ2-1; D unresolved. The germline V gene has CDR1 SGHDT and CDR2 YYEEEE. Trimming pared 2 bases from V and 6 bases from J, leaving 9 bases between. The CDR3 sequence is 13 residues long. CDR3: CASSFGRSNEQFF. In DNA form, the CDR3 reads TGTGCCAGCAGCTTTGGACGTAGCAATGAGCAGTTCTTC.

This clone appeared once. The V gene is TRBV5-1, the J gene TRBJ1-4, with D perhaps TRBD1 (6 bases). The CDR3 is made up of 18 amino acids. CDR1 and CDR2 from the germline V gene are SGHRS and YFSETQ. Trimming stripped 0 bases from V and 2 bases from J, with 17 bases between. CDR3 bases: TGCGCCAGCAGCTTGGGTGGACAGTCCCAGCACACTAATGAAAAACTGTTTTTT. It codes for CASSLGGQSQHTNEKLFF.

The chain carries TRBV27 and TRBJ1-4; no definite D call. The CDR3 totals 14 residues. The V gene lost 3 bases and the J gene lost 0 bases, with 5 bases spanning the gap. Germline V CDR1 and CDR2: MNHEY, SMNVEV (reference sequence). The CDR3 region is CASSLLATNEKLFF. In DNA form, the CDR3 reads TGTGCCAGCAGTTTGCTAGCAACTAATGAAAAACTGTTTTTT.

The gene calls are TRBV9 and TRBJ2-7, with 14 bases lining up with TRBD2. The CDR3 loop spans 16 amino acids. With V trimmed by 3 bases and J by 4 bases, 6 bases remained unmatched. Germline values: CDR1 SGDLS, CDR2 YYNGEE. CDR3 nucleotide sequence: TGTGCCAGCAGCGAAACCGGGACTAGCGGGAGTTACGAGCAGTACTTC. This translates into CASSETGTSGSYEQYF.

In this sample, this clone turned up a few times. The rearrangement links TRBV28 to TRBJ1-1; no reliable D call. Trimming left V 6 bases short and J 3 bases short, with 14 bases between. This CDR3 is 14 amino acids long. Per germline, CDR1 MDHEN and CDR2 SYDVKM. The CDR3 here is CASRSPGRDTEAFF. CDR3 DNA sequence: TGTGCCAGCAGAAGCCCGGGAAGGGACACTGAAGCTTTCTTT.

V usage is TRBV5-1 and J usage is TRBJ2-3; perhaps TRBD1 as D (5 bases). The V gene's germline CDR1 is SGHRS and CDR2 YFSETQ. The CDR3 spans 15 residues. V gave up 1 base and J gave up 0 bases, with 9 bases separating them. The CDR3 spells CASSLNRRSTDTQYF. The CDR3 DNA is TGCGCCAGCAGCTTGAACAGGAGAAGCACAGATACGCAGTATTTT.

The CDR3 bases are TGTGCCAGCTCCCTCGGGACAGAACGTGAAGCTTTCTTT. Translated, it gives CASSLGTEREAFF. The V call is TRBV18, the J call TRBJ1-1, with TRBD1 matching 7 bases. In germline, CDR1 is KGHSH, CDR2 LQKENI. Trimming at V came to 6 bases and at J to 7 bases, leaving 8 bases not matched to a gene. The CDR3 spans 13 residues.

V gene TRBV5-1 combines with J gene TRBJ2-7; 11 nucleotides match TRBD1. CDR1 SGHRS and CDR2 YFSETQ come from the germline V gene. V trimming: 2 bases; J trimming: 3 bases; junction bases outside the gene matches: 7. This CDR3 has 16 amino acids. The CDR3 nucleotides are TGCGCCAGCAGCTTAGGGACAGGGGGTAGGTTCTACGAGCAGTACTTC. It is translated as CASSLGTGGRFYEQYF.

This clone occurred once. The V call is TRBV9, the J call TRBJ1-2; tentatively, D is TRBD1 (5 bases). The V gene lost 6 bases and the J gene lost 7 bases, with 13 bases spanning the gap. CDR3 size: 12 residues. Germline CDR1 is SGDLS and CDR2 is YYNGEE. The CDR3 DNA is TGTGCCAGCAAGAAAGCCGGGGGTGGCTACACCTTC. Encoded protein: CASKKAGGGYTF.

The V gene is TRBV7-3, the J gene TRBJ2-1, with 14 bases matching TRBD2. The CDR3 is 16 residues long. Trimming cost V 5 bases and J 9 bases; bases outside gene matches: 9. The germline CDR1 and CDR2 sequences are SGHTA and FQGTGA. The CDR3 DNA follows: TGTGCCAGCAGCAATACCGGGACTAGCGGGAGTCGTGAGCAGTTCTTC. Its protein product is CASSNTGTSGSREQFF.

V is TRBV29-1 and J is TRBJ1-1; TRBD1 is a possible D gene (5 bases). With 7 bases removed from V and 1 base from J, the gap between germline ends came to 13 bases. Germline V gives CDR1 SQVTM, CDR2 ANQGSEA. The CDR3 totals 13 residues. The CDR3 coding sequence is TGCAGCGCAGAGGGACTCCCGAACACTGAAGCTTTCTTT. Its translation: CSAEGLPNTEAFF.

The chain links TRBV21-1 to TRBJ2-7. TRBV21-1 is an annotated pseudogene. The CDR3 contains 15 residues. CDR3 sequence (DNA): TGTGCCAGCAAAAAGGGGTGGACGGGGATGAGAGAGCAGTACTTC. Translation: CASKKGWTGMREQYF.

J is TRBJ2-7 and V is TRBV9, with 12 bases that match TRBD2. CDR3 length equals 16 residues. The J segment lost 3 bases and the V segment lost 3 bases, leaving 7 bases of the junction unmatched. Germline CDR1 reads SGDLS; CDR2 reads YYNGEE. The DNA for the CDR3 is TGTGCCAGCAGCGGTAACGGACTAGCGGGGATCTACGAGCAGTACTTC. Protein sequence: CASSGNGLAGIYEQYF.

This clone was seen just once. The rearrangement uses TRBV5-1 and TRBJ2-3; 13 positions match TRBD2. The length of the CDR3 is 20 residues. CDR1 is SGHRS, CDR2 YFSETQ, per germline. V lost 4 bases, J lost 4 bases, and 18 bases stayed unmatched. The CDR3 DNA reads as TGCGCCAGCAGCCCAACCGGGACAGGGGGACTAGCGGGAATGGCAGATACGCAGTATTTT. It codes for CASSPTGTGGLAGMADTQYF.

V is TRBV5-1 and J is TRBJ2-7, with D possibly TRBD2 on 6 matching bases. Germline CDR1 reads SGHRS; CDR2 reads YFSETQ. The CDR3 sequence is 15 residues long. Trimming stripped 2 bases from V and 7 bases from J, with 19 bases between. In nucleotides, the CDR3 is TGCGCCAGCAGCTTCGGAGGGATAGAACCGGGTGAGCAGTACTTC. It is translated as CASSFGGIEPGEQYF.

The count of this clone is one. CDR3 bases: TGTGCCAGCAGCTTGGACGGGGCCCGACCCGAAAAACTGTTTTTT. Protein: CASSLDGARPEKLFF. The chain recombines TRBV4-2 with TRBJ1-4; a weak D match, TRBD1 (5 bases). Trimming left V 5 bases short and J 8 bases short, with 18 bases between. Germline lookup yields CDR1 LGHNA and CDR2 YNFKEQ. The CDR3 sequence is 15 residues long.